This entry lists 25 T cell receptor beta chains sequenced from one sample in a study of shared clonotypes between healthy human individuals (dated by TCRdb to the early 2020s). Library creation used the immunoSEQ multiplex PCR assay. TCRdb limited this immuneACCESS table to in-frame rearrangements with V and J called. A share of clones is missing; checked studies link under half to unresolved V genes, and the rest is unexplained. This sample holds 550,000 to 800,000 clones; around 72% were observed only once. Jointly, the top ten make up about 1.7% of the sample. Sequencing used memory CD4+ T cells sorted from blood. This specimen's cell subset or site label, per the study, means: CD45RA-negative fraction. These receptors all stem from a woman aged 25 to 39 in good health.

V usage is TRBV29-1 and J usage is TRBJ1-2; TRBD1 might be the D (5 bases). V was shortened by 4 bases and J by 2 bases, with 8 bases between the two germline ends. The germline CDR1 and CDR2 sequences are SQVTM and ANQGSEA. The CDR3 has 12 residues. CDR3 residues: CSVVQGNYGYTF. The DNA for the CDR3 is TGCAGCGTTGTGCAGGGAAACTATGGCTACACCTTC.

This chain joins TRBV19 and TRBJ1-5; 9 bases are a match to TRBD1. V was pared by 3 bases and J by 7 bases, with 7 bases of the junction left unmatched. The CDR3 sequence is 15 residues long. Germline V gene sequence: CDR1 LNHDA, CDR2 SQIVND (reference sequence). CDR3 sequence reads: CASSIDRGSRQPQHF. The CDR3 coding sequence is TGTGCCAGTAGTATCGACAGGGGGTCCAGGCAGCCCCAGCATTTT.

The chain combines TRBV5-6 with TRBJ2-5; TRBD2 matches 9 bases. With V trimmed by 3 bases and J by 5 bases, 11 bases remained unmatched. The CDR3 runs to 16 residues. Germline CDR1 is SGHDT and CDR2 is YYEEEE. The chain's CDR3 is CASSWKGSGSSETQYF. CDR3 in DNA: TGTGCCAGCAGCTGGAAGGGTAGCGGGAGTTCGGAGACCCAGTACTTC.

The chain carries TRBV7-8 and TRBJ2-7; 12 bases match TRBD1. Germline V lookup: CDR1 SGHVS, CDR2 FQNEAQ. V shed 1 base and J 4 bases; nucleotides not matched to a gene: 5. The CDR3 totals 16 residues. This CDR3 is CASSLVGGQGAYEQYF. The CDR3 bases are TGTGCCAGCAGCTTAGTAGGGGGACAGGGGGCTTACGAGCAGTACTTC.

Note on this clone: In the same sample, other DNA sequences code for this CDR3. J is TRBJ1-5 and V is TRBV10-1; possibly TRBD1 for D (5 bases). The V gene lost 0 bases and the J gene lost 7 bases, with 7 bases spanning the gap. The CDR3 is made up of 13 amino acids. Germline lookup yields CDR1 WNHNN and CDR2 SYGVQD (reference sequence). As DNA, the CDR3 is TGCGCCAGCAGTGAGTCCGGGGACCAGCCCCAGCATTTT. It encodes CASSESGDQPQHF.

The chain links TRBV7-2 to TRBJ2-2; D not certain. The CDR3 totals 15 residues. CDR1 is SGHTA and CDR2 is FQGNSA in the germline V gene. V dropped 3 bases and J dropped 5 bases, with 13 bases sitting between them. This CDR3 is CASSFGSWETGELFF. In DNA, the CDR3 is TGTGCCAGCAGCTTTGGATCCTGGGAAACCGGGGAGCTGTTTTTT.

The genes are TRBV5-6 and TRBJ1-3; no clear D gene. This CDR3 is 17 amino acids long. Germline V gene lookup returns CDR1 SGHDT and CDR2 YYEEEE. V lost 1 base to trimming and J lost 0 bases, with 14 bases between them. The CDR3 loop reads CASSLRPSYRSGNTIYF. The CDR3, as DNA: TGTGCCAGCAGCTTGCGGCCCTCTTACCGCTCTGGAAACACCATATATTTT.

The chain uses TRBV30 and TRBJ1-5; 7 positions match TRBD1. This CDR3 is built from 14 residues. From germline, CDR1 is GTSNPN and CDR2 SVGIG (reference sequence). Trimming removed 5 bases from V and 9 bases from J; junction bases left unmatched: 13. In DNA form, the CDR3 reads TGTGCCTGGGGATCAGGGGGAGGGCTATCGCCCCAGCATTTT. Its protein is CAWGSGGGLSPQHF. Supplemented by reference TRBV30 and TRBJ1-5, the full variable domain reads SQTIHQWPATLVQPVGSPLSLECTVEGTSNPNLYWYRQAAGRGLQLLFYSVGIGQISSEVPQNLSASRPQDRQFILSSKKLLLSDSGFYLCAWGSGGGLSPQHFGDGTRLSIL.

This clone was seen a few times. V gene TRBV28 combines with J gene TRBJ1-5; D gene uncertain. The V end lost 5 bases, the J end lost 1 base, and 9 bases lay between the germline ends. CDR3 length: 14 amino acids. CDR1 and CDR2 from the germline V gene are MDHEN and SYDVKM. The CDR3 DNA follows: TGTGCCAGCAGTCATGGTAACAGCAATCAGCCCCAGCATTTT. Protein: CASSHGNSNQPQHF. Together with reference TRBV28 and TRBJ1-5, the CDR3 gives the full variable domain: DVKVTQSSRYLVKRTGEKVFLECVQDMDHENMFWYRQDPGLGLRLIYFSYDVKMKEKGDIPEGYSVSREKKERFSLILESASTNQTSMYLCASSHGNSNQPQHFGDGTRLSIL.

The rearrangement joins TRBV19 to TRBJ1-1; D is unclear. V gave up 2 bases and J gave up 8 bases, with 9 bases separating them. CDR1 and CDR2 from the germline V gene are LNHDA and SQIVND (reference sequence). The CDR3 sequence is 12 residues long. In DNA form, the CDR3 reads TGTGCCAGTAGTATAATCGGGCGCGAAGCTTTCTTT. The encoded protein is CASSIIGREAFF.

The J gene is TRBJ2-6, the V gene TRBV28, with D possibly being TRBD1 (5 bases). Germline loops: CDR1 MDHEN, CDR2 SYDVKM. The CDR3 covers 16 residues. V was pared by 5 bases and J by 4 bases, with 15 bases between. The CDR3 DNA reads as TGTGCCAGCAGTACCTTGGACATTTTGGGGGCCAACGTCCTGACTTTC. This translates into CASSTLDILGANVLTF.

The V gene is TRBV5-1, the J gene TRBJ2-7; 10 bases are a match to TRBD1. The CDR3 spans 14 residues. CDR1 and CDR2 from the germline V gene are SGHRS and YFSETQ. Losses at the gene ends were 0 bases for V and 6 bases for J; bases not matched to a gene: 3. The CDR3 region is CASSLAGQGTEQYF. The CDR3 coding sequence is TGCGCCAGCAGCTTGGCGGGACAGGGGACCGAGCAGTACTTC.

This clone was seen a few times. Here the CDR3 reads CASSLGQNTGELFF. The CDR3 coding sequence is TGTGCCAGCAGCTTGGGCCAAAACACCGGGGAGCTGTTTTTT. This chain connects TRBV5-4 to TRBJ2-2; D gene unclear. Germline-derived CDR1 and CDR2 are SGHNT and YYREEE (reference sequence). The CDR3 loop spans 14 amino acids. V was clipped by 0 bases and J by 2 bases, with 5 bases between them.

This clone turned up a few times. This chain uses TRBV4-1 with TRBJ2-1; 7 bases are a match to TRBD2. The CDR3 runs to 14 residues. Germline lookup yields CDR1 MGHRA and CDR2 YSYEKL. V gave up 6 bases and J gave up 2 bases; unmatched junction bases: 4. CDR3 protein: CASRRSGTYNEQFF. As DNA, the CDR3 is TGCGCCAGCAGACGAAGCGGGACCTACAATGAGCAGTTCTTC.

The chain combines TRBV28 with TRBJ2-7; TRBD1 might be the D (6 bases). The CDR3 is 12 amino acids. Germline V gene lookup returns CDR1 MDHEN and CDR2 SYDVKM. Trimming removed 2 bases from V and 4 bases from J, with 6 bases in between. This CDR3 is CASSLGQYEQYF. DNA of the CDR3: TGTGCCAGCAGTTTAGGACAGTACGAGCAGTACTTC.

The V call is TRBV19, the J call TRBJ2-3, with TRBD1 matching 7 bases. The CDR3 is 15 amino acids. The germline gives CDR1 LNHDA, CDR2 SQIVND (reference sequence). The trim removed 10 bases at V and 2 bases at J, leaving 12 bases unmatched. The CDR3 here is CATGLGQSNTDTQYF. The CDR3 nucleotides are TGTGCCACGGGGCTGGGACAGAGTAACACAGATACGCAGTATTTT.

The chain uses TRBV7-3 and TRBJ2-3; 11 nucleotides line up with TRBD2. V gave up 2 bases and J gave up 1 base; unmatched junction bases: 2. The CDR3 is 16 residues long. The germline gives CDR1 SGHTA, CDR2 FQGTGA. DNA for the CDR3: TGTGCCAGCAGCTTAGGGACTAGCGGAGGCACAGATACGCAGTATTTT. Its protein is CASSLGTSGGTDTQYF.

In DNA, the CDR3 is TGTGCCAGCTCTTACGGGCAGGGGGATCAAGGGCCCCAGCATTTT. Its translation: CASSYGQGDQGPQHF. This chain connects TRBV18 to TRBJ1-5; 7 bases are a match to TRBD1. Trimming took 6 bases from V and 9 from J; bases not matched to a gene: 14. Germline CDR1 KGHSH, CDR2 LQKENI. The CDR3 contains 15 residues.

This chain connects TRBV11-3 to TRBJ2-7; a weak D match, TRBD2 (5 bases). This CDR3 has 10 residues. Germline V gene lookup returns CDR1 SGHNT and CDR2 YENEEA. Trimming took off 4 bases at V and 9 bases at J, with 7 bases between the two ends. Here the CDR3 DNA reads TGTGCCAGCAGCTGTGGACTGCAGTACTTC. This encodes CASSCGLQYF.

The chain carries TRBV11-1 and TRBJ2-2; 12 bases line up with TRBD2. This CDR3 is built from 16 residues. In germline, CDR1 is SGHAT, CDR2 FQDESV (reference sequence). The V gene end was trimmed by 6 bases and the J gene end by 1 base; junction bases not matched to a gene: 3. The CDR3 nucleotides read TGTGCCAGCAGAACACTAGCGGGAGGGAACACCGGGGAGCTGTTTTTT. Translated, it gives CASRTLAGGNTGELFF. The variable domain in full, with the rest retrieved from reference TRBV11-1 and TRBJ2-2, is EAEVAQSPRYKITEKSQAVAFWCDPISGHATLYWYRQILGQGPELLVQFQDESVVDDSQLPKDRFSAERLKGVDSTLKIQPAELGDSAMYLCASRTLAGGNTGELFFGEGSRLTVL.

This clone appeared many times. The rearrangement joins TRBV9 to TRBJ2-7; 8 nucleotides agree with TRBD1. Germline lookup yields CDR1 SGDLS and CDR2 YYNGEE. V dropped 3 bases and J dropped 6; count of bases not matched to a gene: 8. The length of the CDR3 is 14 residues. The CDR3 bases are TGTGCCAGCAGCGCCGGAGGGACAGGCGGCGAGCAGTACTTC. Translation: CASSAGGTGGEQYF.

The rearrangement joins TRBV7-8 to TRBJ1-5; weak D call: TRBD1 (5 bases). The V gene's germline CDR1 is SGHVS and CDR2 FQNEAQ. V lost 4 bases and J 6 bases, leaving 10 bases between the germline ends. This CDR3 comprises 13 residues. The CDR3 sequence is CASSSLDTQPQHF. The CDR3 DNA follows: TGTGCCAGCAGCTCATTGGACACTCAGCCCCAGCATTTT.

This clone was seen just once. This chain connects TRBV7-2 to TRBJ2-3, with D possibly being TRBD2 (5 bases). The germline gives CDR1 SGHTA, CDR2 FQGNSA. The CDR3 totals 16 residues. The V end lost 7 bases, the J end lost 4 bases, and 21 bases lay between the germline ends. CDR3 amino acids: CASIEGGLGSADTQYF. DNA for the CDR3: TGTGCCAGCATCGAGGGTGGATTGGGATCGGCAGATACGCAGTATTTT.

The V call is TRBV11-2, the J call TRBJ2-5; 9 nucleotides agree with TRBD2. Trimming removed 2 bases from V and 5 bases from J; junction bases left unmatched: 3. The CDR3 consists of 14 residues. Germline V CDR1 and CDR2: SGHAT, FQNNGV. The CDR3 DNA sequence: TGTGCCAGCAGCTTATTTACTAGCGGGGAGACCCAGTACTTC. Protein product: CASSLFTSGETQYF.

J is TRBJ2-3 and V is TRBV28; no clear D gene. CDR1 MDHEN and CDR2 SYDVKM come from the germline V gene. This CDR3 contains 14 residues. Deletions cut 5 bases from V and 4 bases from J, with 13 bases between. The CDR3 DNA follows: TGTGCCAGCAGTGGGCGGAGTAGCCCAGATACGCAGTATTTT. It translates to CASSGRSSPDTQYF.